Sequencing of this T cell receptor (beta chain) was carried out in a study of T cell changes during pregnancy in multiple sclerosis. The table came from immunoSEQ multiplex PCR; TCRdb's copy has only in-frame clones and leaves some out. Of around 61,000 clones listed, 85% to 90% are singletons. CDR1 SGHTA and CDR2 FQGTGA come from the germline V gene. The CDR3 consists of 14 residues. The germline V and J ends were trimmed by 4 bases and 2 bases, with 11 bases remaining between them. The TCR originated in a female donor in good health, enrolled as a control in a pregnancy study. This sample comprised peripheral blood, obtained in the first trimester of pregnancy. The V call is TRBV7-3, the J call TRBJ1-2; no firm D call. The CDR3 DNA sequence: TGTGCCAGCAGCTCTACACAGACGAACTATGGCTACACCTTC. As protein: CASSSTQTNYGYTF.